This section outlines one TCR beta chain sequence together with its context. Its antigen is currently unknown. The data were taken from a study of identical twins. Study results and caveats: Partial confounding of zero-insertion analyses by invariant MAIT and iNKT cells was possible. The models gave estimates that fell short of the out-of-frame TCR alpha sharing seen in monozygotic twins.

The CDR3 extends over 17 amino acids. Germline values: CDR1 KGHSH, CDR2 LQKENI. V was clipped by 2 bases and J by 4 bases, with 18 bases between them. Carrying unique molecular identifiers, the cDNA also gained a universal primer site through template switching. TCRdb used MiXCR to reprocess the 5' RACE reads, holding one entry per CDR3 protein. The sample lists about 210,000 distinct CDR3 sequences, less than 10% occurring once. The chain has TRBV18 and TRBJ2-1, with D uncertain. This TCR derives from a woman younger than 35 in good health. Source material: memory (CD45RO+) T cells sorted from blood. CDR3 nucleotides: TGTGCCAGCTCACCAAGGGTACAACTACCCGAATACAATGAGCAGTTCTTC. This codes for CASSPRVQLPEYNEQFF.